The 10 T cell receptor beta chains below come from one sample, sequenced in a study of T cells after yellow fever vaccination (dated by TCRdb to the late 2010s). Explained via the paper, the treatment or condition label denotes: live attenuated yellow fever vaccine strain. The protocol used for the library was 5' RACE. TCRdb names Illumina HiSeq 2500 as the instrument used. The public reads were quality trimmed at Q25 with fastp and then assembled into clones with MiXCR by TCRdb, keeping productive beta chains. Each entry merges the rows of one CDR3 protein and shows their most common DNA and genes. The sample data list 510,000 or so distinct CDR3 sequences, and 15% to 20% of these were observed just once. The ten top clones hold over 11% of the sample. The source was PBMCs, collected 15 days after the yellow fever booster vaccination. These TCRs come from a man aged 25-45 years who received the YFV17D yellow fever vaccine.

This clonotype was counted only a few times. The chain uses TRBV29-1 and TRBJ2-3, with TRBD1 identical over 7 bases. This CDR3 is 15 amino acids long. Trimming took 5 bases from V and 4 from J; bases not matched to a gene: 12. The germline CDR1 and CDR2 sequences are SQVTM and ANQGSEA. The DNA of the CDR3 is TGCAGCGTTCGTCGGGACAGCGAAGGATCAGATACGCAGTATTTT. It codes for CSVRRDSEGSDTQYF.

This rearrangement joins TRBV12-3 or TRBV12-4 to TRBJ2-5; maybe TRBD2 (6 bases). The V gene lost 6 bases and the J gene lost 4 bases, with 21 bases spanning the gap. The CDR3 is made up of 16 amino acids. DNA of the CDR3: TGTGCCAGCAGCCCTACTATCAGGACTAATGCAGAGACCCAGTACTTC. This encodes CASSPTIRTNAETQYF.

The chain is built from TRBV4-3 and TRBJ2-4, with D maybe TRBD2 (6 bases). This CDR3 is built from 18 residues. V was shortened by 0 bases and J by 0 bases, with 15 bases between the two germline ends. The V gene's germline CDR1 is LGHNA and CDR2 YSLEER. The CDR3: CASSQDLPAGVAKNIQYF. CDR3 DNA: TGCGCCAGCAGCCAAGATTTACCAGCGGGTGTAGCCAAAAACATTCAGTACTTC.

The chain combines TRBV3-1 with TRBJ2-1; no reliable D call. Germline V gives CDR1 LGHDT, CDR2 YNNKEL (reference sequence). This CDR3 is built from 16 residues. Trimming removed 0 bases at V and 5 bases at J, with 14 bases between. Here the CDR3 reads CASSQDPRPGDNEQFF. The CDR3 nucleotides read TGTGCCAGCAGCCAAGATCCCCGACCGGGTGACAATGAGCAGTTCTTC.

This rearrangement joins TRBV20-1 to TRBJ2-1, with D tentatively TRBD2 (5 bases). This CDR3 is 13 amino acids long. CDR1 and CDR2 (germline): DFQATT, SNEGSKA (reference sequence). V was pared by 6 bases and J by 7 bases, with 16 bases between. The CDR3, as DNA: TGCAGTGCCCCGGGGTCCTCCTCTAATGAGCAGTTCTTC. This encodes CSAPGSSSNEQFF.

In this sample, this clonotype turned up a few times. CDR3 bases: TGTGCCAGCAGTCTCCGGGACACGAACACCGGGGAGCTGTTTTTT. It encodes CASSLRDTNTGELFF. The J gene is TRBJ2-2, the V gene TRBV12-3 or TRBV12-4, with D maybe TRBD1 (6 bases). CDR3 size: 15 residues. Trimming left V 5 bases short and J 0 bases short, with 10 bases between.

In its sample, this clonotype was seen many times. This chain joins TRBV29-1 and TRBJ2-1, with D possibly TRBD1 on 5 matching bases. The CDR3 sequence is 12 residues long. Germline V gene data show CDR1 as SQVTM and CDR2 as ANQGSEA. V lost 6 bases and J lost 0, with 6 bases in between. CDR3 protein: CSVRVSYNEQFF. As DNA, the CDR3 is TGCAGCGTCAGGGTCTCCTACAATGAGCAGTTCTTC.

As DNA, the CDR3 is TGTGCCAGTGGACGACTAGCGGGCACACGGAGGTCCTACAATGAGCAGTTCTTC. Protein sequence: CASGRLAGTRRSYNEQFF. V and J are TRBV11-1 and TRBJ2-1; 10 nucleotides match TRBD2. J gave up 1 base and V 9 bases, and 15 bases lay outside the gene matches. In germline, CDR1 is SGHAT, CDR2 FQDESV (reference sequence). This CDR3 is built from 18 residues.

This clonotype was seen more than once but under ten times. This CDR3 reads CASSPYFTRTNEQFF. CDR3 coding DNA: TGTGCCAGCAGCCCGTACTTCACTAGGACCAATGAGCAGTTCTTC. The rearrangement links TRBV14 to TRBJ2-1, with D perhaps matching TRBD2 (5 bases). The germline gives CDR1 SGHDN, CDR2 FVKESK. The CDR3 length is 15 residues. V was shortened by 4 bases and J by 6 bases, with 16 bases between the two germline ends.

This clonotype was counted between two and nine times. This sequence joins TRBV7-2 and TRBJ2-1; D remains unclear. This CDR3 contains 14 residues. Looked up from germline, CDR1 is SGHTA and CDR2 is FQGNSA. V was shortened by 5 bases and J by 0 bases, with 8 bases between the two germline ends. CDR3: CASSPASSYNEQFF. The CDR3 bases are TGTGCCAGCAGCCCCGCGAGCTCCTACAATGAGCAGTTCTTC.